The 20 T cell receptor beta chains in this list originate from one sample, sequenced in a study of blood T cell repertoires in COVID-19. Method: immunoSEQ multiplex PCR; TCRdb's copy keeps in-frame clones and lacks some. In the table there are roughly 140,000 clones, around 84% of which are singletons. What was sequenced was peripheral blood. The receptors were gathered from a human donor in a cohort sampled during active COVID-19.

This clone was recorded once. The gene calls are TRBV5-5 and TRBJ2-7, with D unclear. V was clipped by 7 bases and J by 0 bases, with 20 bases between them. Germline V gene sequence: CDR1 SGHKS, CDR2 YYEKEE (reference sequence). The CDR3 sequence is 16 residues long. The CDR3 spells CASRRALGPSSYEQYF. CDR3 DNA sequence: TGTGCCAGCCGCCGAGCTTTGGGCCCCAGCTCCTACGAGCAGTACTTC.

There are many counts of this clone. V and J are TRBV14 and TRBJ1-1; D not certain. This CDR3 is built from 13 residues. The ends were cut back, 5 bases at V and 5 bases at J, with 12 bases in the middle. Germline CDR1 SGHDN, CDR2 FVKESK. CDR3 nucleotide sequence: TGTGCCAGCAGCGTCGGAGCCCGGACTGAAGCTTTCTTT. It is translated as CASSVGARTEAFF.

The chain carries TRBV6-2 or TRBV6-3 and TRBJ1-1; 7 nucleotides align to TRBD1. Germline CDR1 is MNHEY and CDR2 is SVGEGT. The CDR3 consists of 13 residues. The ends lost 5 bases at V and 11 bases at J; junction bases unmatched: 11. CDR3 DNA: TGTGCCAGCAGTCCCAGGACAGGAACAAGGGCTTTCTTT. Translated, it gives CASSPRTGTRAFF.

The sample holds one count of this clone. The rearrangement joins TRBV5-4 to TRBJ1-2; 9 positions agree with TRBD1. This CDR3 contains 16 residues. Germline V gene sequence: CDR1 SGHNT, CDR2 YYREEE (reference sequence). V gave up 1 base and J gave up 3 bases; unmatched junction bases: 7. The CDR3 reads CASSLKQGAQDYGYTF. The DNA for the CDR3 is TGTGCCAGCAGCTTGAAACAGGGGGCGCAGGACTATGGCTACACCTTC.

V and J are TRBV7-3 and TRBJ2-1; 9 bases line up with TRBD1. Germline V gene sequence: CDR1 SGHTA, CDR2 FQGTGA. The V and J ends lost 5 bases and 4 bases, in that order; junction bases with no gene match: 6. The CDR3 has 15 residues. The CDR3 region is CASSPDRGLYNEQFF. CDR3 bases: TGTGCCAGCAGCCCGGACAGGGGACTGTACAATGAGCAGTTCTTC.

A word on this clone: This same CDR3 is encoded by further DNA sequences in the sample. CDR3: CASSLLGGSGNTIYF. The CDR3 nucleotides are TGTGCCAGCAGCCTACTGGGAGGGTCTGGAAACACCATATATTTT. The chain combines TRBV7-2 with TRBJ1-3; D gene ambiguous. Trimming took 5 bases from V and 1 from J, leaving 12 bases between them. This CDR3 is 15 amino acids long. Germline V gives CDR1 SGHTA, CDR2 FQGNSA.

This rearrangement joins TRBV5-1 to TRBJ2-6; D might be TRBD1 (5 bases). CDR1 SGHRS and CDR2 YFSETQ come from the germline V gene. The length of the CDR3 is 15 residues. V was clipped by 5 bases and J by 4 bases, with 13 bases between them. CDR3 region: CASRTAAEGANVLTF. The CDR3 DNA is TGCGCCAGCAGGACAGCCGCGGAAGGGGCCAACGTCCTGACTTTC.

The V call is TRBV30, the J call TRBJ1-4; D may be TRBD1 (5 bases). This CDR3 region has 14 residues. Germline lookup yields CDR1 GTSNPN and CDR2 SVGIG (reference sequence). V shed 2 bases and J shed 8 bases, with 15 bases lying between them. DNA for the CDR3: TGTGCCTGGAGTTTACAGGATTCAGAAGAAAAACTGTTTTTT. Its translation: CAWSLQDSEEKLFF. The full variable domain, completed using reference TRBV30 and TRBJ1-4, is SQTIHQWPATLVQPVGSPLSLECTVEGTSNPNLYWYRQAAGRGLQLLFYSVGIGQISSEVPQNLSASRPQDRQFILSSKKLLLSDSGFYLCAWSLQDSEEKLFFGSGTQLSVL.

This chain joins TRBV7-2 and TRBJ2-1, with 7 bases lining up with TRBD1. CDR1 and CDR2 from the germline V gene are SGHTA and FQGNSA. This CDR3 has 16 residues. V lost 4 bases to trimming and J lost 7 bases; unmatched junction nucleotides: 13. CDR3 nucleotide sequence: TGTGCCAGCAGCTCCCGACGACAGGGAAATCCAAATGAGCAGTTCTTC. Translated: CASSSRRQGNPNEQFF.

This clone has only a few counts. The rearrangement joins TRBV4-3 to TRBJ2-2; TRBD2 matches 10 bases. J lost 6 bases, V lost 4 bases, and 11 bases had no gene match. Germline V gene sequence: CDR1 LGHNA, CDR2 YSLEER. This CDR3 is built from 17 residues. CDR3 coding DNA: TGCGCCAGCAGCCCACGTCCTAGCGGGGGTTCCGCCGGGGAGCTGTTTTTT. Residues: CASSPRPSGGSAGELFF.

V is TRBV4-1 and J is TRBJ2-1; TRBD2 matches 9 bases. CDR1 and CDR2 from the germline V gene are MGHRA and YSYEKL. Trimming took 2 bases from V and 9 from J; bases not matched to a gene: 8. This CDR3 is built from 15 residues. The CDR3 protein is CASSQNRGGGFEQFF. CDR3 DNA sequence: TGCGCCAGCAGCCAAAATCGCGGGGGGGGTTTTGAGCAGTTCTTC.

V is TRBV5-4 and J is TRBJ1-1; D is undetermined. V was trimmed by 0 bases and J by 1 base, leaving 10 bases between them. This CDR3 has 15 amino acids. Germline V gene data show CDR1 as SGHNT and CDR2 as YYREEE (reference sequence). This CDR3 is CASSLGEGWNTEAFF. As DNA, the CDR3 is TGTGCCAGCAGCTTGGGGGAGGGTTGGAACACTGAAGCTTTCTTT.

The gene calls are TRBV6-4 and TRBJ1-1; D gene ambiguous. Germline CDR1 reads MRHNA; CDR2 reads SNTAGT. V shed 4 bases and J shed 1 base, with 7 bases lying between them. The CDR3 loop spans 13 amino acids. CDR3 region: CASSGGANTEAFF. The CDR3 DNA reads as TGTGCCAGCAGTGGGGGAGCGAACACTGAAGCTTTCTTT.

The chain has TRBV5-4 and TRBJ2-5; D gene uncertain. The V end was cut by 4 bases, the J end by 3 bases, with 10 bases between. Per germline, CDR1 SGHNT and CDR2 YYREEE (reference sequence). The length of the CDR3 is 13 residues. CDR3 nucleotides: TGTGCCAGCAGCCCGGTTCCTGAAGAGACCCAGTACTTC. Translation gives CASSPVPEETQYF.

This clone was seen only a few times. V and J are TRBV24-1 and TRBJ2-5; TRBD2 agrees at 11 bases. Germline CDR1 KGHDR, CDR2 SFDVKD. The CDR3 contains 17 residues. The ends lost 5 bases at V and 1 base at J; junction bases unmatched: 8. CDR3 protein: CATSVPGGLAAQETQYF. The CDR3 nucleotides are TGTGCCACCAGTGTCCCGGGGGGACTAGCGGCCCAAGAGACCCAGTACTTC.

This chain connects TRBV2 to TRBJ1-5; D gene ambiguous. The V and J ends lost 3 bases and 6 bases respectively, with 9 bases between them. The CDR3 totals 13 residues. The V gene's germline CDR1 is SNHLY and CDR2 FYNNEI. The CDR3 loop is CASSDFGVQPQHF. Here the CDR3 DNA reads TGTGCCAGCAGTGATTTCGGGGTTCAGCCCCAGCATTTT.

The V gene is TRBV18, the J gene TRBJ2-7; D remains unclear. Between the trimmed V and J ends, which lost 0 bases and 3 bases, there was a span of 6 bases. CDR1 and CDR2 from the germline V gene are KGHSH and LQKENI. The CDR3 is made up of 13 amino acids. The CDR3 coding sequence is TGTGCCAGCTCACCACCAACAGTCTACGAGCAGTACTTC. This sequence encodes CASSPPTVYEQYF.

The chain uses TRBV5-6 and TRBJ2-3, with 8 bases lining up with TRBD1. With V trimmed by 4 bases and J by 4 bases, 8 bases remained unmatched. Germline CDR1 is SGHDT and CDR2 is YYEEEE. The CDR3 is made up of 15 amino acids. As DNA, the CDR3 is TGTGCCAGCAGCCGGTACAGGGGGGCCGCAGATACGCAGTATTTT. Translated, it gives CASSRYRGAADTQYF. Using reference TRBV5-6 and TRBJ2-3 for the parts outside the CDR3, the full variable domain is DAGVTQSPTHLIKTRGQQVTLRCSPKSGHDTVSWYQQALGQGPQFIFQYYEEEERQRGNFPDRFSGHQFPNYSSELNVNALLLGDSALYLCASSRYRGAADTQYFGPGTRLTVL.

This clone was seen a few times. This rearrangement joins TRBV7-9 to TRBJ1-2; TRBD1 is a possible D gene (6 bases). The germline V gene has CDR1 SEHNR and CDR2 FQNEAQ (reference sequence). This CDR3 has 14 residues. V lost 2 bases to trimming and J lost 3 bases, with 10 bases between them. The CDR3 loop reads CASSLKAGDYGYTF. In nucleotides, the CDR3 is TGTGCCAGCAGCTTAAAAGCAGGGGACTATGGCTACACCTTC.

The chain recombines TRBV30 with TRBJ1-1, with TRBD1 matching over 7 bases. From germline, CDR1 is GTSNPN and CDR2 SVGIG (reference sequence). The CDR3 sequence is 16 residues long. V lost 1 base, J lost 1 base, and 9 bases stayed unmatched. CDR3 amino acids: CAWSATRTGANTEAFF. The CDR3 DNA follows: TGTGCCTGGAGTGCCACTCGGACAGGTGCGAACACTGAAGCTTTCTTT.